This TCR beta chain was retrieved from a study of spatial heterogeneity in lung cancer. Whole-study context: PBMC samples from follow-up, where available, were sequenced a median of around 22 months after resection. Combinations of a unique TCR and a UMI were tallied in raw reads, and on average each appeared more than ten times. Study observations and caveats: The appearance of ubiquitous expanded tumor TCRs in blood was greater at resection than follow-up.

At least ten counts were recorded for this clonotype. The antigen is unknown. The time point denotes: blood at routine non-recurrence follow-up after resection. The input material, whole RNA from tumor, nontumor lung or frozen PBMC, was sequenced unsorted. TCRdb analysed the 5' RACE reads with MiXCR anew, one entry per CDR3 protein. The profile covers 100,000 to 120,000 distinct CDR3 sequences, with about a tenth appearing a single time and more than 20% taken by the ten largest. The input for sequencing was PBMCs, taken at follow-up. This receptor was obtained from a female donor with early-stage non-small cell lung cancer.

The CDR3 DNA reads as TGTGCCAGCAGCATCCAGGGACAGGTCTCCTACGAGCAGTACTTC. It encodes CASSIQGQVSYEQYF. The chain recombines TRBV6-1 with TRBJ2-7; 8 bases line up with TRBD1. This CDR3 is built from 15 residues. Unmatched junction bases numbered 7, after V lost 6 bases and J lost 0 bases. Germline CDR1 reads MNHNS; CDR2 reads SASEGT.